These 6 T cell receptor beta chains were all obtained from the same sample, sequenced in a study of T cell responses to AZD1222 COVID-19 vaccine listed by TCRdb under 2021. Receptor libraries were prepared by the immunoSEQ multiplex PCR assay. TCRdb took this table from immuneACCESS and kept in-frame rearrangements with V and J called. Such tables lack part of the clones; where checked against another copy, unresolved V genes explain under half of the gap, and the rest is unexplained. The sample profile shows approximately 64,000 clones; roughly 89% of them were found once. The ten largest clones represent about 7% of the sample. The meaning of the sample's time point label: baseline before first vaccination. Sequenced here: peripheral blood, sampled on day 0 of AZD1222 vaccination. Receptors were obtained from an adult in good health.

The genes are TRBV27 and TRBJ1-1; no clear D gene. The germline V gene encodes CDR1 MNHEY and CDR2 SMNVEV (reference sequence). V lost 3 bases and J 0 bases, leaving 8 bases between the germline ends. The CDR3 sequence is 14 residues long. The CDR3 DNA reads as TGTGCCAGCAGTTTCGGCGGAGTGAACACTGAAGCTTTCTTT. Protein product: CASSFGGVNTEAFF.

For the CDR3, the DNA is TGTGCCAGCAGCTTAGCGCCTAGCGGGGGCCGCTTTGAGCAGTTCTTC. Translation: CASSLAPSGGRFEQFF. The chain uses TRBV7-2 and TRBJ2-1; 10 bases are a match to TRBD2. The CDR3 runs to 16 residues. V trimming: 0 bases; J trimming: 9 bases; junction bases outside the gene matches: 8. The germline V gene encodes CDR1 SGHTA and CDR2 FQGNSA.

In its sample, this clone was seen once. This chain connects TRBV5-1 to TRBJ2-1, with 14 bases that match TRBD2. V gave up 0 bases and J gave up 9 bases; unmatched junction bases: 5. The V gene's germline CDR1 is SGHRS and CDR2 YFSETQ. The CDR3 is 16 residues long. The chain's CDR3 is CASSLGLAGGRIEQFF. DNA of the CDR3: TGCGCCAGCAGCTTGGGACTAGCGGGGGGGCGAATTGAGCAGTTCTTC.

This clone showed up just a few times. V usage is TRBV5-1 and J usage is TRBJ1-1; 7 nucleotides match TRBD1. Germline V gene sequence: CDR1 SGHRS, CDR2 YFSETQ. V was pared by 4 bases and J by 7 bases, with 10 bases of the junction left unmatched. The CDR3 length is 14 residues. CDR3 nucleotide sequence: TGCGCCAGCAGCGCCTCGACAGGGAAGGATGAAGCTTTCTTT. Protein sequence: CASSASTGKDEAFF. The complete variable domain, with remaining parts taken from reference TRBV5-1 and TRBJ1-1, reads KAGVTQTPRYLIKTRGQQVTLSCSPISGHRSVSWYQQTPGQGLQFLFEYFSETQRNKGNFPGRFSGRQFSNSRSEMNVSTLELGDSALYLCASSASTGKDEAFFGQGTRLTVV.

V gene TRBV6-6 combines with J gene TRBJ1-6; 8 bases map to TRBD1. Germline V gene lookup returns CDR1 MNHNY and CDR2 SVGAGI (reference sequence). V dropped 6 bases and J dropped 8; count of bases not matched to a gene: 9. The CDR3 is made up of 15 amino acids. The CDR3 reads CASRILDRGDSPLHF. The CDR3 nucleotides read TGTGCCAGCAGGATCCTCGACAGGGGCGATTCACCCCTCCACTTT.

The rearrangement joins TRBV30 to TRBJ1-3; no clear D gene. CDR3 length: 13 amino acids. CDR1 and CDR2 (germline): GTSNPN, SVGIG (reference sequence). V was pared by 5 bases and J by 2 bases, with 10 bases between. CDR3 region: CAWGTSAGNTIYF. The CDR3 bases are TGTGCCTGGGGAACGTCAGCTGGAAACACCATATATTTT.